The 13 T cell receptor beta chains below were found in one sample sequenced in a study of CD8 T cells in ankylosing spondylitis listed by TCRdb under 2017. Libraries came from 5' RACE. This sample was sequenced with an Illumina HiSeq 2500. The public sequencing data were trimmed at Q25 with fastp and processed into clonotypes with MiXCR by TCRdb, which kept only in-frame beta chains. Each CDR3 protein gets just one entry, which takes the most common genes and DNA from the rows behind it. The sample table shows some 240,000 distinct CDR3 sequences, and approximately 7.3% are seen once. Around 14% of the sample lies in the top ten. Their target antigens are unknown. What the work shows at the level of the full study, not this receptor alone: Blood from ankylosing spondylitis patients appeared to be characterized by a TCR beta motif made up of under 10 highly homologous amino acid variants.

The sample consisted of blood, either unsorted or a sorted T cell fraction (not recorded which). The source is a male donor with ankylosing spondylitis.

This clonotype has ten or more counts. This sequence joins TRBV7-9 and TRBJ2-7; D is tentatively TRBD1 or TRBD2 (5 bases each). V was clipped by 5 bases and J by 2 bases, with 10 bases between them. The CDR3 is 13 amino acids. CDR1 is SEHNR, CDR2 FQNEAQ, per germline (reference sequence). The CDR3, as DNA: TGTGCCAGCAGCGCAGGGACCACCTACGAGCAGTACTTC. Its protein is CASSAGTTYEQYF.

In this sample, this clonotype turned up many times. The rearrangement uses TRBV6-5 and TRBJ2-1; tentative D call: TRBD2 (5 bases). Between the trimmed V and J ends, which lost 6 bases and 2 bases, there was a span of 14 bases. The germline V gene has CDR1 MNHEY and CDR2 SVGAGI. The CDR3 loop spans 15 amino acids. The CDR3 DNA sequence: TGTGCCAGCAGCCCTCTAAGCGGACCCTACAATGAGCAGTTCTTC. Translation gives CASSPLSGPYNEQFF.

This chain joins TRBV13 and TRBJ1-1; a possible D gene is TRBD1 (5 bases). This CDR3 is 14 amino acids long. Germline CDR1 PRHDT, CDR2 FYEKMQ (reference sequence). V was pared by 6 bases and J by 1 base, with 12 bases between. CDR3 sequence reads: CASRKGQPNTEAFF. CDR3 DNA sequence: TGTGCCAGCAGGAAAGGACAACCGAACACTGAAGCTTTCTTT.

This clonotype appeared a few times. Here the CDR3 reads CASSLGGGRDTQYF. The DNA for the CDR3 is TGTGCCAGCAGCTTAGGGGGAGGACGAGATACGCAGTATTTT. V is TRBV7-6 and J is TRBJ2-3, with TRBD2 as a possible D gene (6 bases). Trimming left V 1 base short and J 5 bases short, with 10 bases between. Germline CDR1 and CDR2: SGHVS and FNYEAQ. The CDR3 length is 14 residues.

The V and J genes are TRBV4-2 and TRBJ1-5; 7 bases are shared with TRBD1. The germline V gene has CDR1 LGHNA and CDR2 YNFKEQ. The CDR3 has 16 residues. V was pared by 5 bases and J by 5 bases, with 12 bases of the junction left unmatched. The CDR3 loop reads CASSRDPGQQYQPQHF. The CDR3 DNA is TGTGCCAGCAGCAGAGATCCGGGACAGCAATATCAGCCCCAGCATTTT.

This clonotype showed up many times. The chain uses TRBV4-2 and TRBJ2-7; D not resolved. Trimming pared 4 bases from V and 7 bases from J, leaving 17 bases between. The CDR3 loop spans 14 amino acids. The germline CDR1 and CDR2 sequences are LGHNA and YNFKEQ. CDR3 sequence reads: CASSLVNMPKEQYF. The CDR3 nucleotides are TGTGCCAGCAGCCTAGTAAATATGCCTAAAGAGCAGTACTTC.

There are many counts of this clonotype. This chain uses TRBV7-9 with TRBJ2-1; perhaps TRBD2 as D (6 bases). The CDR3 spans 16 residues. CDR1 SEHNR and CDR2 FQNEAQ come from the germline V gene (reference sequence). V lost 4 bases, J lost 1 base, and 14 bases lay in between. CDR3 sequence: CASSSLGGRSYNEQFF. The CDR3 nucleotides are TGTGCCAGCAGCTCCCTCGGGGGTAGGTCCTACAATGAGCAGTTCTTC.

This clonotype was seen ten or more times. DNA of the CDR3: TGTGCCAGCAGTTCATCTAGCGAGGAGATGGCGGATGAGCAGTTCTTC. Its translation is CASSSSSEEMADEQFF. The rearrangement joins TRBV28 to TRBJ2-1, with D perhaps matching TRBD2 (6 bases). V lost 4 bases and J 8 bases, leaving 21 bases between the germline ends. The germline V gene encodes CDR1 MDHEN and CDR2 SYDVKM. This CDR3 is 16 amino acids long.

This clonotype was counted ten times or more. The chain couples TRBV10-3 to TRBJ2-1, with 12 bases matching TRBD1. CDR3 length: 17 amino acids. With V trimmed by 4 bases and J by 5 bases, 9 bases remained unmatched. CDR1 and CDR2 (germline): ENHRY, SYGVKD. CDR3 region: CAISATLGTGGNNEQFF. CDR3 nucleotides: TGTGCCATCAGTGCTACTCTCGGGACAGGGGGCAACAATGAGCAGTTCTTC.

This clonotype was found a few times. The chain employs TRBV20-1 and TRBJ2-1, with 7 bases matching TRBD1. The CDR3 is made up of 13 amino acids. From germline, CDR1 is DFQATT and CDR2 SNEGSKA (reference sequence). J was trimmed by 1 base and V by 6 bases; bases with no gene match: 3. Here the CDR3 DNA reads TGCAGTGCAGACAGGGTTTCCTACAATGAGCAGTTCTTC. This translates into CSADRVSYNEQFF.

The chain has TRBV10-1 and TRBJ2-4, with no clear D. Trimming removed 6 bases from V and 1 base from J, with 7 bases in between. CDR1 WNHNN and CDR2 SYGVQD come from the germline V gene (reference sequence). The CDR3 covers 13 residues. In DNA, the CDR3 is TGCGCCAGCAGGGTTATGGCCAAAAACATTCAGTACTTC. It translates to CASRVMAKNIQYF.

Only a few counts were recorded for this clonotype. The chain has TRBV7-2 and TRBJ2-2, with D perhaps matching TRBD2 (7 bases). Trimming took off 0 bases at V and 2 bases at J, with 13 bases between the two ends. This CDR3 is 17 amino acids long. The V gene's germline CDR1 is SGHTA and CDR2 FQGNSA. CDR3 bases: TGTGCCAGCAGCTTAGCGGGCGGGGGCGTAAACACCGGGGAGCTGTTTTTT. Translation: CASSLAGGGVNTGELFF. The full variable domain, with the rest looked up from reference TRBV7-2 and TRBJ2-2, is GAGVSQSPSNKVTEKGKDVELRCDPISGHTALYWYRQSLGQGLEFLIYFQGNSAPDKSGLPSDRFSAERTGGSVSTLTIQRTQQEDSAVYLCASSLAGGGVNTGELFFGEGSRLTVL.

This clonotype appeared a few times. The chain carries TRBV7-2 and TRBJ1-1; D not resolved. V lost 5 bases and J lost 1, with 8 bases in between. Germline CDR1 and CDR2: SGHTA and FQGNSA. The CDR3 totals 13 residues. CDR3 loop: CASSEVANTEAFF. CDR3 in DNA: TGTGCCAGCAGCGAAGTTGCGAACACTGAAGCTTTCTTT.